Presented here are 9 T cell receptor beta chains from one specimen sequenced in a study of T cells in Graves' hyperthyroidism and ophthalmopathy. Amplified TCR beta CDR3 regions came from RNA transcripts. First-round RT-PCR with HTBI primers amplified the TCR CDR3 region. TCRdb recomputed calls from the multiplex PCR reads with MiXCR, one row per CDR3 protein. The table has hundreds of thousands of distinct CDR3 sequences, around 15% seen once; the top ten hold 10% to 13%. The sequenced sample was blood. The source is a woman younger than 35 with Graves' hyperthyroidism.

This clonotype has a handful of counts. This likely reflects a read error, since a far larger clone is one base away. The chain's CDR3 is CASSLAAGAYERYF. CDR3 in DNA: TGTGCCAGCAGCTTAGCAGCGGGAGCCTACGAGCGGTACTTC. The rearrangement joins TRBV7-9 to TRBJ2-7; 8 nucleotides agree with TRBD2. In germline, CDR1 is SEHNR, CDR2 FQNEAQ (reference sequence). The CDR3 has 14 residues. The variable domain in full, completed from reference TRBV7-9 and TRBJ2-7, reads DTGVSQNPRHKITKRGQNVTFRCDPISEHNRLYWYRQTLGQGPEFLTYFQNEAQLEKSRLLSDRFSAERPKGSFSTLEIQRTEQGDSAMYLCASSLAAGAYERYFGPGTRLTVT.

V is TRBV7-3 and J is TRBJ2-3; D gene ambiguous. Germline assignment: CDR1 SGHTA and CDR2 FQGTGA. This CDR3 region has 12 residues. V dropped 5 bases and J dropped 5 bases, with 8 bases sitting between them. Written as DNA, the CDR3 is TGTGCCAGCAGCCCGCAGGAAGATACGCAGTATTTT. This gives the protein CASSPQEDTQYF. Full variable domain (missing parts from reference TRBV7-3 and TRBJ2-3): GAGVSQTPSNKVTEKGKYVELRCDPISGHTALYWYRQSLGQGPEFLIYFQGTGAADDSGLPNDRFFAVRPEGSVSTLKIQRTERGDSAVYLCASSPQEDTQYFGPGTRLTVL.

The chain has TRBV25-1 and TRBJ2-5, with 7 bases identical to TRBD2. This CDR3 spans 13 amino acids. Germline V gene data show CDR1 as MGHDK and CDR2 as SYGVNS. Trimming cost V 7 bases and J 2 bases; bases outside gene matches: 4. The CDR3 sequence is CASTRTSQETQYF. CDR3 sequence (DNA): TGTGCCAGCACTCGGACTAGTCAAGAGACCCAGTACTTC.

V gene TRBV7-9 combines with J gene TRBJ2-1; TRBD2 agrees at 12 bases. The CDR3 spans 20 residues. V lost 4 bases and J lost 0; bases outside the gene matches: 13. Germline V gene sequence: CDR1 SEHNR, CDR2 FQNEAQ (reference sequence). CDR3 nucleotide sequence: TGTGCCAGCAGCTGGGGACTAGCGGGCTCCCGGGTTTACTCCTACAATGAGCAGTTCTTC. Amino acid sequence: CASSWGLAGSRVYSYNEQFF.

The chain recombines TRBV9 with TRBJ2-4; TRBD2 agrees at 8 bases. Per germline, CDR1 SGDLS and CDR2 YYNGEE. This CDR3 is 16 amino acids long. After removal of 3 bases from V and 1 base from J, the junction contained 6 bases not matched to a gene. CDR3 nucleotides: TGTGCCAGCAGCGCCGGGGGGGGGTGGGCCAAAAACATTCAGTACTTC. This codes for CASSAGGGWAKNIQYF.

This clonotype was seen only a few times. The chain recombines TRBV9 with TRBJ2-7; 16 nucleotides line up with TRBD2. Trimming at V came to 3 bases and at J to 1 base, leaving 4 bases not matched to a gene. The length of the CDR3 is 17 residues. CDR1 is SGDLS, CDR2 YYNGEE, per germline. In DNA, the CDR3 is TGTGCCAGCAGCGCGGGACTAGCGGGAGGGATATCCTACGAGCAGTACTTC. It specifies CASSAGLAGGISYEQYF. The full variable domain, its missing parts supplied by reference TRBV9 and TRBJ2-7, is DSGVTQTPKHLITATGQRVTLRCSPRSGDLSVYWYQQSLDQGLQFLIQYYNGEERAKGNILERFSAQQFPDLHSELNLSSLELGDSALYFCASSAGLAGGISYEQYFGPGTRLTVT.

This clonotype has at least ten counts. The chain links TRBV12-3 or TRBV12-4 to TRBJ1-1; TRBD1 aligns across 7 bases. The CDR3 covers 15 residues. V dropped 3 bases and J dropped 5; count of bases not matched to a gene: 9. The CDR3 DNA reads TGTGCCAGCAGTTTTCCAGGGGGGCGCGGAACTGAAGCTTTCTTT. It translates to CASSFPGGRGTEAFF.

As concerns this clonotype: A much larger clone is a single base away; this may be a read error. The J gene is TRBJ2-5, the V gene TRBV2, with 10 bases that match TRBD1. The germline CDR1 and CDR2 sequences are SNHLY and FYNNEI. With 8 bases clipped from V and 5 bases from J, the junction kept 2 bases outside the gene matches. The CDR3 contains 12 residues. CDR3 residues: CASGTGVETQYF. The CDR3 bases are TGTGCCAGCGGGACAGGGGTGGAGACCCAGTACTTC. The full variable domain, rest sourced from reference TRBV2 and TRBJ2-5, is EPEVTQTPSHQVTQMGQEVILRCVPISNHLYFYWYRQILGQKVEFLVSFYNNEISEKSEIFDDQFSVERPDGSNFTLKIRSTKLEDSAMYFCASGTGVETQYFGPGTRLLVL.

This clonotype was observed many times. DNA for the CDR3: TGTGCCAGCAGCTTTCCGCTGAATTCACCCCTCCACTTT. Translated, it gives CASSFPLNSPLHF. The chain recombines TRBV7-9 with TRBJ1-6; D not certain. This CDR3 contains 13 residues. V lost 3 bases and J 7 bases, leaving 7 bases between the germline ends. CDR1 is SEHNR and CDR2 is FQNEAQ in the germline V gene (reference sequence). Based on the CDR3 plus reference TRBV7-9 and TRBJ1-6, the full variable domain is DTGVSQNPRHKITKRGQNVTFRCDPISEHNRLYWYRQTLGQGPEFLTYFQNEAQLEKSRLLSDRFSAERPKGSFSTLEIQRTEQGDSAMYLCASSFPLNSPLHFGNGTRLTVT.